This T cell receptor (beta chain) was retrieved from a study of cytomegalovirus exposure and HLA in healthy donors. General observations from the study: As was reported, the classifier diagnosed cytomegalovirus status with high specificity and sensitivity. Association with HLA alleles at 0.05 false discovery rate was found for around 15,000 TCR beta sequences in a later analysis.

Germline V gives CDR1 SGHTA, CDR2 FQGNSA. With V trimmed by 1 base and J by 2 bases, 5 bases remained unmatched. The length of the CDR3 is 16 residues. The PCR employed 60 Vbeta primers together with 13 Jbeta primers. The repertoire was sequenced with immunoSEQ multiplex PCR; TCRdb's copy has only in-frame clones and lacks some. This table has about 130,000 clones, roughly 78% appearing once. In its sample, this clone was seen once. Its specificity is unknown. Material: PBMCs. This sequence was found in a man between 35 and 55 years old in good health and CMV-seronegative. The rearrangement links TRBV7-2 to TRBJ2-3, with 8 nucleotides matching TRBD2. CDR3: CASSLVGGANTDTQYF. For the CDR3, the DNA is TGTGCCAGCAGCTTAGTCGGGGGGGCAAACACAGATACGCAGTATTTT.